The present T cell receptor (beta chain) was sequenced within a study of control samples from healthy donors and cancer patients. The assay was immunoSEQ multiplex PCR, and TCRdb's table has in-frame clones only and misses some. The sample includes under 130,000 clones, approximately 83% of them seen just once. Sequencing was performed on blood. The TCR sequence derives from a woman in her forties or fifties in good health.

The CDR3 DNA is TGTGCCAGCAGCTTAGCCGGGGGAGCCTACGAGCAGTACTTC. This codes for CASSLAGGAYEQYF. The chain recombines TRBV7-2 with TRBJ2-7, with D possibly being TRBD2 (6 bases). CDR1 is SGHTA and CDR2 is FQGNSA in the germline V gene. This CDR3 has 14 amino acids. Between the trimmed V and J ends, which lost 0 bases and 2 bases, there was a span of 8 bases.